This TCR beta chain was recovered during a study of T cell clonality in common variable immunodeficiency (dated by TCRdb to the mid-2010s). Via the germline V gene (reference sequence), CDR1 is MNHEY and CDR2 SMNVEV. V loses 3 bases, J loses 2 bases, and the germline ends lie 13 bases apart. The CDR3 starts with the cysteine, ends with the phenylalanine, and has 15 residues. The CDR3 was read in part: 36 bases, with the frame set at base 1. For sequencing input, CVID and control samples contributed equivalent amounts of genomic DNA. For every sample, a 60 bp segment covering the rearranged TCRbeta CDR3 region was amplified and then sequenced. TCRbeta amplification used the immunoSEQ assay, a bias-corrected multiplex PCR with high-throughput sequencing. The authors' analysis ran thus. Every unique nucleotide sequence was considered a clone and was annotated with V, D and J genes, copy number and frequency. Sequences were labeled productive if in frame, and non-productive if out of frame or containing stop codons. Clonality was calculated from Shannon's entropy as previously described. The predicted amino acid sequences of productive clones were used to derive mean CDR3 Kyte-Doolittle hydropathy. Hierarchical clustering of scaled V gene usage was performed with the R hclust function using Manhattan distance and complete linkage. Sharing of clones by CDR3 amino acid sequence was evaluated by resampling 12 repertoires per group over 100 rounds. The repertoires were searched for approximately 70 published EBV-specific TCRbeta sequences and 245 published CMV-specific TCRbeta sequences. A couple of CVID samples yielding fewer than 10,000 sequences were excluded from analysis, leaving more than 35 CVID repertoires. TCRdb retrieved this table from immuneACCESS and kept in-frame rearrangements only. Not all clones are present; in checked studies, unresolved V genes account for under half, and no reason is known for the remainder. V and J calls and clone size are those listed in that table; D and trimming were worked out from the DNA. The table gives tens of thousands of clones for this sample, with none occurring only once. The biggest ten clones account for around 2.1% of the sample.

The paper as a whole reports these results and caveats: Compared with healthy controls, CVID subjects showed increased TCRbeta clonality (t-test p = 0.018), a feature most characteristic of about a third of subjects. The authors noted that sequencing repertoires of T cell subpopulations would be needed to clarify what caused the increased clonality in CVID. Fewer TCRbeta clones were shared among CVID subjects than among healthy controls (p < 0.0001). Despite equal DNA input, controls averaged roughly 89,000 unique sequences per sample versus 30,000 to 40,000 in CVID samples. Patient heterogeneity within the CVID cohort put limits on correlating repertoire features with clinical complications. Reportedly, TCRbeta sequences from CVID had fewer deletions and N-nucleotide insertions, and highly modified clones with 13 or more V deletions were absent from CVID.

The table lists this clone with many counts. The antigen it recognizes is unknown. Read sequence stops 3 residues before the CDR3 end, and the germline J gene provides the missing end. Predominantly Caucasian heritage was noted among both the CVID patients and the healthy controls. Heparinized peripheral whole blood samples of about 5 to 8.5 ml were collected from each donor. TCRbeta CDR3 repertoires were sequenced from genomic DNA of adults with common variable immune deficiency (CVID) and healthy adult controls. The control group comprised around 22 healthy adult volunteers, some 12 female and approximately ten male, aged about 23 to 75 years with a mean age of around 37. Diluted blood was density-centrifuged over Hypaque 1077 or Ficoll-Paque to isolate peripheral blood mononuclear cells. Genomic DNA was obtained from unsorted mononuclear cells using either Qiagen column purification or a centrifugation-based method.

The clonotype was recovered from a person aged 18 to 69 in good health. Sequencing was carried out using peripheral blood mononuclear cells. The V gene is TRBV27 and the J gene is TRBJ2-5; the D region possibly corresponds to TRBD2 (6 bases align). The sequenced part of the CDR3 DNA is TGTGCCAGCAGTTTGGTAGCGGAGCCACAAGAGACC. Translated, this gives CASSLVAEPQET. The complete CDR3 sequence is CASSLVAEPQETQYF.